These 9 T cell receptor beta chains were sequenced from one sample in a study of molecular identifiers for immune sequencing clone quantification. TCRdb reanalysed the PCR reads using MiXCR and keeps one entry per CDR3 protein. The table lists around 460,000 distinct CDR3 sequences, roughly a fifth of them singletons. Sequenced material: naive CD8+ T cells from blood, with Jurkat cell RNA spiked in. Indicated subset: FACS-sorted CD8+CD4-CCR7+CD45RA+ naive T cells. The receptors here all came from a human donor in good health. Some libraries in this study had Jurkat cell RNA spiked in.

With respect to this clonotype: One base away lies a much larger clone, so this may be a sequencing read error. The chain recombines TRBV24-1 with TRBJ2-1; D assignment may be TRBD1 or TRBD2 (5 bases each). Germline V gene sequence: CDR1 KGHDR, CDR2 SFDVKD. V lost 3 bases and J lost 5, with 13 bases in between. The length of the CDR3 is 15 residues. CDR3 residues: CATSDLIGANNEQFF. The CDR3 DNA follows: TGTGCCACCAGTGATCTCATCGGGGCCAACAATGAGCAGTTCTTC.

This sequence joins TRBV28 and TRBJ1-2; TRBD1 might be the D (5 bases). The germline V gene has CDR1 MDHEN and CDR2 SYDVKM. With 6 bases removed from V and 8 bases from J, the gap between germline ends came to 16 bases. CDR3 length: 13 amino acids. CDR3 amino acids: CASRTGPSPGYTF. DNA of the CDR3: TGTGCCAGCAGAACGGGACCCTCCCCCGGCTACACCTTC.

As to this clonotype: The junction departs from germline at one end; a sequencing error may be responsible. The chain joins TRBV5-3 to TRBJ2-1, with D tentatively TRBD2 (6 bases). TRBV5-3 is flagged as an ORF with uncertain function. This CDR3 is built from 14 residues. In nucleotides, the CDR3 is TGTGCCAGCAGCTTGTGGGACTCTGGGAATGAGCAGTTCTTC. It is translated as CASSLWDSGNEQFF.

Concerning this clonotype itself: Possible read error: a much larger clone is one base away. The chain is built from TRBV7-9 and TRBJ2-5, with D unresolved. The CDR3 runs to 13 residues. CDR1 is SEHNR, CDR2 FQNEAQ, per germline (reference sequence). Deletions cut 8 bases from V and 3 bases from J, with 13 bases between. The CDR3 bases are TGTGCCAGCGGCGTTGGAATGAAAGAGACCCAGTACTTC. Translated: CASGVGMKETQYF.

This clonotype has only a few counts. The CDR3: CASSPRKGGMNTEAFF. In DNA form, the CDR3 reads TGTGCCAGCAGCCCCCGTAAGGGGGGAATGAACACTGAAGCTTTCTTT. The chain couples TRBV3-1 to TRBJ1-1, with D perhaps matching TRBD1 (6 bases). CDR3 size: 16 residues. V was trimmed by 4 bases and J by 0 bases, leaving 15 bases between them. Germline values: CDR1 LGHDT, CDR2 YNNKEL (reference sequence).

For this clonotype: Since a much larger clone is just one base distant, this may be a read error. The chain recombines TRBV6-5 with TRBJ2-3; D may correspond to TRBD1 or TRBD2 (6 bases each). The CDR3 has 14 amino acids. Trimming left V 10 bases short and J 3 bases short, with 17 bases between. Germline V gene data show CDR1 as MNHEY and CDR2 as SVGAGI. CDR3 region: CATNGGRLTDTQYF. CDR3 coding DNA: TGTGCCACCAATGGGGGGCGTTTGACAGATACGCAGTATTTT.

The CDR3 nucleotides are TGTGCCAGCAGTGGACCAAGGCTGACCTACGAGCAGTACTTC. It codes for CASSGPRLTYEQYF. This chain links TRBV6-1 with TRBJ2-7; no reliable D call. V lost 4 bases to trimming and J lost 2 bases, with 12 bases between them. The CDR3 spans 14 residues. Germline assignment: CDR1 MNHNS and CDR2 SASEGT.

This chain links TRBV30 with TRBJ2-2; no reliable D call. V lost 2 bases and J 6 bases, leaving 10 bases between the germline ends. The CDR3 is 13 residues long. Germline V gene data show CDR1 as GTSNPN and CDR2 as SVGIG (reference sequence). Here the CDR3 reads CAWSWVNAGELFF. The CDR3 DNA reads TGTGCCTGGAGTTGGGTAAACGCCGGGGAGCTGTTTTTT.

This clonotype was observed many times. The chain is built from TRBV6-5 and TRBJ2-7, with 7 bases identical to TRBD2. The germline V gene has CDR1 MNHEY and CDR2 SVGAGI. This CDR3 comprises 15 residues. Losses at the gene ends were 1 base for V and 4 bases for J; bases not matched to a gene: 7. The CDR3 DNA follows: TGTGCCAGCAGTTACTTCGCGGGAGTGGTTTACGAGCAGTACTTC. Protein: CASSYFAGVVYEQYF.